This T cell receptor beta chain was captured by sequencing in a study of cytomegalovirus exposure and HLA in healthy donors. With V trimmed by 3 bases and J by 11 bases, 19 bases remained unmatched. This CDR3 contains 17 residues. The V gene's germline CDR1 is LGHNA and CDR2 YNFKEQ. Donors were ostensibly healthy at sampling, although undocumented immune exposures were probable. Note on this clone: As yet, its antigen is unknown.

Study conclusions and caveats: Association of a missense DCLRE1C variant with TCR beta V- and J-gene trimming was reported in a later analysis. Being indistinguishable, some V segments were excluded, TRBV6-2 and TRBV6-3 among them.

The PCR contained 60 Vbeta and 13 Jbeta primers. The repertoire was sequenced with immunoSEQ multiplex PCR; TCRdb's copy has only in-frame clones and lacks some. The data show 200,000 to 300,000 clones, around 80% seen once. The sequencing input was PBMCs. This rearrangement joins TRBV4-2 to TRBJ2-5; 9 positions agree with TRBD1. This sequence originates from a middle-aged woman in good health and CMV-seropositive. CDR3 nucleotide sequence: TGTGCCAGCAGCCATACCGGGGGGACAGGGCTTCCGAGAGAGCAGTACTTC. Protein: CASSHTGGTGLPREQYF.